The 26 T cell receptor beta chains below come from one sample, sequenced in a study of shared clonotypes between healthy human individuals. TCRdb's copy holds only in-frame clones and misses some; the assay was immunoSEQ multiplex PCR. The sample has 2 million to 2.5 million clones, roughly 92% seen once; the top ten hold approximately 0.4%. What was sequenced was naive CD4+ T cells from PBMCs. Subset given: CD45RA+ positively selected. These receptors were obtained from a man younger than 30 in good health. Some clones in this sample may be carry-over from other donors' samples.

The genes are TRBV19 and TRBJ2-6; D remains unclear. This CDR3 has 15 amino acids. The germline CDR1 and CDR2 sequences are LNHDA and SQIVND (reference sequence). With 5 bases removed from V and 1 base from J, the gap between germline ends came to 9 bases. The DNA of the CDR3 is TGTGCCAGTAGTCCCAACCCATCTGGGGCCAACGTCCTGACTTTC. It is translated as CASSPNPSGANVLTF.

The J gene is TRBJ1-2, the V gene TRBV30, with D unclear. Germline V gene data show CDR1 as GTSNPN and CDR2 as SVGIG (reference sequence). Between the trimmed V and J ends, which lost 1 base and 8 bases, there was a span of 14 bases. This CDR3 spans 13 amino acids. The CDR3 sequence: CAWSEQIGQGYTF. The DNA of the CDR3 is TGTGCCTGGAGTGAACAGATAGGGCAGGGCTACACCTTC.

This rearrangement joins TRBV5-1 to TRBJ2-1; no definite D call. The germline V gene has CDR1 SGHRS and CDR2 YFSETQ. The V gene lost 4 bases and the J gene lost 6 bases, with 11 bases spanning the gap. The CDR3 spans 13 residues. The CDR3: CASSQAEINEQFF. In DNA form, the CDR3 reads TGCGCCAGCAGCCAGGCGGAGATCAATGAGCAGTTCTTC.

The V call is TRBV6-4, the J call TRBJ2-1; weak D call: TRBD1 (6 bases). The V and J ends lost 8 bases and 3 bases respectively, with 11 bases between them. The germline gives CDR1 MRHNA, CDR2 SNTAGT. The CDR3 runs to 13 residues. CDR3 loop: CASSPDSYNEQFF. In DNA, the CDR3 is TGTGCCAGCTCACCGGACAGCTACAATGAGCAGTTCTTC.

CDR3 DNA: TGTGCCAGCAGCCCGGACATATACACTGAAGCTTTCTTT. Protein sequence: CASSPDIYTEAFF. The J gene is TRBJ1-1, the V gene TRBV7-3; D perhaps matches TRBD1 (5 bases). Between the trimmed V and J ends, which lost 5 bases and 3 bases, there was a span of 10 bases. CDR1 is SGHTA, CDR2 FQGTGA, per germline. CDR3 length: 13 amino acids. The full variable domain, completed using reference TRBV7-3 and TRBJ1-1, is GAGVSQTPSNKVTEKGKYVELRCDPISGHTALYWYRQSLGQGPEFLIYFQGTGAADDSGLPNDRFFAVRPEGSVSTLKIQRTERGDSAVYLCASSPDIYTEAFFGQGTRLTVV.

The V gene is TRBV9, the J gene TRBJ2-3; D is perhaps TRBD2 (5 bases). The V end was cut by 0 bases, the J end by 6 bases, with 14 bases between. This CDR3 contains 15 residues. Germline-derived CDR1 and CDR2 are SGDLS and YYNGEE. CDR3 DNA: TGTGCCAGCAGCGTAGCGGAGAGGGCCTTCGATACGCAGTATTTT. This encodes CASSVAERAFDTQYF.

The chain carries TRBV5-8 and TRBJ2-7; 9 positions agree with TRBD1. V dropped 2 bases and J dropped 4; count of bases not matched to a gene: 7. The CDR3 has 15 residues. Germline V gene sequence: CDR1 SGHTS, CDR2 YDEGEE. The CDR3 coding sequence is TGTGCCAGCAGCTTTGGAGGGACAGGGAAGTACGAGCAGTACTTC. Residues: CASSFGGTGKYEQYF.

The chain couples TRBV18 to TRBJ2-5, with D tentatively TRBD1 (6 bases). V lost 3 bases and J 4 bases, leaving 15 bases between the germline ends. Germline V gene sequence: CDR1 KGHSH, CDR2 LQKENI. The CDR3 is 15 amino acids. The CDR3 is CASSPIRGEGETQYF. The CDR3 coding sequence is TGTGCCAGCTCACCGATCAGGGGAGAGGGAGAGACCCAGTACTTC.

J is TRBJ2-5 and V is TRBV18; no reliable D call. The CDR3 is 13 amino acids. Trimming cost V 3 bases and J 3 bases, with 8 bases left between them. In germline, CDR1 is KGHSH, CDR2 LQKENI. The CDR3 region is CASSPTYKETQYF. The CDR3 region has the DNA TGTGCCAGCTCACCCACCTATAAAGAGACCCAGTACTTC.

This rearrangement joins TRBV27 to TRBJ1-2; D is possibly TRBD1 (6 bases). The V gene lost 4 bases and the J gene lost 9 bases, with 15 bases spanning the gap. The germline V gene has CDR1 MNHEY and CDR2 SMNVEV (reference sequence). This CDR3 is 13 amino acids long. The CDR3 loop reads CASSSGVGGSYTF. In nucleotides, the CDR3 is TGTGCCAGCAGTTCAGGGGTCGGCGGAAGCTACACCTTC.

The chain is built from TRBV5-1 and TRBJ1-1; D may be TRBD1 (5 bases). V was shortened by 7 bases and J by 5 bases, with 15 bases between the two germline ends. The CDR3 has 13 amino acids. Germline values: CDR1 SGHRS, CDR2 YFSETQ. The CDR3 sequence is CASQRTPGTEAFF. In DNA, the CDR3 is TGCGCCAGCCAGAGGACACCGGGAACTGAAGCTTTCTTT.

The chain employs TRBV20-1 and TRBJ1-2; TRBD1 might be the D (6 bases). The CDR3 contains 9 residues. Germline-derived CDR1 and CDR2 are DFQATT and SNEGSKA (reference sequence). DNA of the CDR3: TGCAGGGCGAACAGGGAGGACACCTTC. It translates to CRANREDTF.

This chain connects TRBV4-2 to TRBJ1-4; D is perhaps TRBD1 (5 bases). V gave up 4 bases and J gave up 3 bases, with 12 bases separating them. Germline V lookup: CDR1 LGHNA, CDR2 YNFKEQ. The CDR3 spans 15 residues. Written as DNA, the CDR3 is TGTGCCAGCAGCCCCCCGGGACTGCCTAATGAAAAACTGTTTTTT. Translated: CASSPPGLPNEKLFF.

V and J are TRBV28 and TRBJ2-1; D unclear. This CDR3 is built from 13 residues. Germline assignment: CDR1 MDHEN and CDR2 SYDVKM. V lost 7 bases, J lost 9 bases, and 16 bases lay in between. Here the CDR3 reads CASISLGWSEQFF. The CDR3 DNA reads as TGTGCCAGCATAAGCCTAGGGTGGAGTGAGCAGTTCTTC.

V is TRBV28 and J is TRBJ2-5; possible D gene TRBD2, 5 bases. The CDR3 runs 17 residues. The germline gives CDR1 MDHEN, CDR2 SYDVKM. V lost 3 bases to trimming and J lost 2 bases, with 19 bases between them. For the CDR3, the DNA is TGTGCCAGCAGTTTCCACGTAAGACGGACTCCTCAAGAGACCCAGTACTTC. Translated, it gives CASSFHVRRTPQETQYF.

As regards this clone: Within the sample, other DNA sequences also encode this same CDR3. The V call is TRBV12-5, the J call TRBJ2-1; 11 bases map to TRBD2. The CDR3 is 15 residues long. V gave up 6 bases and J gave up 4 bases; unmatched junction bases: 5. Germline V gene lookup returns CDR1 LGHNT and CDR2 FRNRAP. The DNA for the CDR3 is TGTGCTAGTGGCCTCGGGACTAGCGGTTACAATGAGCAGTTCTTC. Translated: CASGLGTSGYNEQFF.

The genes are TRBV6-4 and TRBJ2-5; 13 nucleotides match TRBD2. CDR3 size: 16 residues. V dropped 8 bases and J dropped 2; count of bases not matched to a gene: 8. CDR1 is MRHNA and CDR2 is SNTAGT in the germline V gene. CDR3 loop: CASAGTSGDDQETQYF. As DNA, the CDR3 is TGTGCCAGCGCCGGGACTAGCGGGGATGATCAAGAGACCCAGTACTTC.

Notes on this clone: The sample carries other DNA sequences with the same CDR3. The chain joins TRBV18 to TRBJ1-1, with D unresolved. Germline loops: CDR1 KGHSH, CDR2 LQKENI. The V gene lost 3 bases and the J gene lost 0 bases, with 5 bases spanning the gap. The CDR3 spans 13 residues. CDR3 in amino acids: CASSPTLNTEAFF. For the CDR3, the DNA is TGTGCCAGCTCACCGACCTTGAACACTGAAGCTTTCTTT.

The gene calls are TRBV6-6 and TRBJ2-7; TRBD2 agrees at 7 bases. The CDR3 is 12 residues long. Germline-derived CDR1 and CDR2 are MNHNY and SVGAGI (reference sequence). With V trimmed by 7 bases and J by 1 base, 1 base remained unmatched. The chain's CDR3 is CASTSGSYEQYF. The CDR3 nucleotides are TGTGCCAGCACTAGCGGTTCCTACGAGCAGTACTTC.

The chain carries TRBV11-3 and TRBJ1-1; D is possibly TRBD1 (5 bases). The ends were cut back, 5 bases at V and 7 bases at J, with 8 bases in the middle. Germline lookup yields CDR1 SGHNT and CDR2 YENEEA. The CDR3 runs 11 residues. CDR3 amino acids: CASSGGGEAFF. CDR3 DNA: TGTGCCAGCAGCGGGGGAGGTGAAGCTTTCTTT.

V usage is TRBV18 and J usage is TRBJ2-7; unclear D gene. Trimming left V 6 bases short and J 0 bases short, with 9 bases between. The CDR3 is 13 amino acids. Germline lookup yields CDR1 KGHSH and CDR2 LQKENI. CDR3 amino acids: CASSKPSSYEQYF. CDR3 coding DNA: TGTGCCAGCTCCAAACCGAGCTCCTACGAGCAGTACTTC.

As concerns this clone: The sample holds other DNA sequences that translate to the same CDR3. V usage is TRBV7-2 and J usage is TRBJ1-5; 7 bases line up with TRBD1. From germline, CDR1 is SGHTA and CDR2 FQGNSA. The CDR3 has 14 amino acids. V dropped 4 bases and J dropped 2; count of bases not matched to a gene: 2. CDR3: CASSSGQGNQPQHF. CDR3 coding DNA: TGTGCCAGCAGCTCTGGACAGGGCAATCAGCCCCAGCATTTT.

This clone showed up just a few times. V and J are TRBV29-1 and TRBJ1-1; D gene ambiguous. The length of the CDR3 is 13 residues. In germline, CDR1 is SQVTM, CDR2 ANQGSEA. V lost 7 bases to trimming and J lost 4 bases, with 16 bases between them. The CDR3 nucleotides are TGCAGCGCCCTCCGCGAGATGGCCACTGAAGCTTTCTTT. Translation: CSALREMATEAFF.

V gene TRBV25-1 combines with J gene TRBJ2-7, with TRBD2 identical over 7 bases. There are 14 residues in the CDR3. The V segment lost 3 bases and the J segment 5 bases; nucleotides outside the gene matches: 7. CDR1 and CDR2 from the germline V gene are MGHDK and SYGVNS. The CDR3 sequence is CASSDGTTFDEQYF. CDR3 DNA: TGTGCCAGCAGTGATGGGACTACTTTTGACGAGCAGTACTTC.

This clone appeared once. The chain recombines TRBV5-6 with TRBJ2-2, with 8 bases lining up with TRBD2. The CDR3 is 17 residues long. CDR1 SGHDT and CDR2 YYEEEE come from the germline V gene. Germline trimming cut 2 bases from V and 1 base from J; bases unmatched to any gene: 7. CDR3 coding DNA: TGTGCCAGCAGCTTCCTGGGCGCGGGAGGGAACACCGGGGAGCTGTTTTTT. Protein product: CASSFLGAGGNTGELFF. Combining the CDR3 with reference TRBV5-6 and TRBJ2-2 gives the whole variable domain DAGVTQSPTHLIKTRGQQVTLRCSPKSGHDTVSWYQQALGQGPQFIFQYYEEEERQRGNFPDRFSGHQFPNYSSELNVNALLLGDSALYLCASSFLGAGGNTGELFFGEGSRLTVL.

Here the CDR3 reads CASGRGTAQGTQETQYF. In nucleotides, the CDR3 is TGTGCTAGTGGCCGGGGGACAGCCCAAGGGACCCAAGAGACCCAGTACTTC. V usage is TRBV12-5 and J usage is TRBJ2-5; tentatively, D is TRBD1 (7 bases). The CDR3 extends over 17 amino acids. V shed 6 bases and J shed 1 base, with 21 bases lying between them. In germline, CDR1 is LGHNT, CDR2 FRNRAP.